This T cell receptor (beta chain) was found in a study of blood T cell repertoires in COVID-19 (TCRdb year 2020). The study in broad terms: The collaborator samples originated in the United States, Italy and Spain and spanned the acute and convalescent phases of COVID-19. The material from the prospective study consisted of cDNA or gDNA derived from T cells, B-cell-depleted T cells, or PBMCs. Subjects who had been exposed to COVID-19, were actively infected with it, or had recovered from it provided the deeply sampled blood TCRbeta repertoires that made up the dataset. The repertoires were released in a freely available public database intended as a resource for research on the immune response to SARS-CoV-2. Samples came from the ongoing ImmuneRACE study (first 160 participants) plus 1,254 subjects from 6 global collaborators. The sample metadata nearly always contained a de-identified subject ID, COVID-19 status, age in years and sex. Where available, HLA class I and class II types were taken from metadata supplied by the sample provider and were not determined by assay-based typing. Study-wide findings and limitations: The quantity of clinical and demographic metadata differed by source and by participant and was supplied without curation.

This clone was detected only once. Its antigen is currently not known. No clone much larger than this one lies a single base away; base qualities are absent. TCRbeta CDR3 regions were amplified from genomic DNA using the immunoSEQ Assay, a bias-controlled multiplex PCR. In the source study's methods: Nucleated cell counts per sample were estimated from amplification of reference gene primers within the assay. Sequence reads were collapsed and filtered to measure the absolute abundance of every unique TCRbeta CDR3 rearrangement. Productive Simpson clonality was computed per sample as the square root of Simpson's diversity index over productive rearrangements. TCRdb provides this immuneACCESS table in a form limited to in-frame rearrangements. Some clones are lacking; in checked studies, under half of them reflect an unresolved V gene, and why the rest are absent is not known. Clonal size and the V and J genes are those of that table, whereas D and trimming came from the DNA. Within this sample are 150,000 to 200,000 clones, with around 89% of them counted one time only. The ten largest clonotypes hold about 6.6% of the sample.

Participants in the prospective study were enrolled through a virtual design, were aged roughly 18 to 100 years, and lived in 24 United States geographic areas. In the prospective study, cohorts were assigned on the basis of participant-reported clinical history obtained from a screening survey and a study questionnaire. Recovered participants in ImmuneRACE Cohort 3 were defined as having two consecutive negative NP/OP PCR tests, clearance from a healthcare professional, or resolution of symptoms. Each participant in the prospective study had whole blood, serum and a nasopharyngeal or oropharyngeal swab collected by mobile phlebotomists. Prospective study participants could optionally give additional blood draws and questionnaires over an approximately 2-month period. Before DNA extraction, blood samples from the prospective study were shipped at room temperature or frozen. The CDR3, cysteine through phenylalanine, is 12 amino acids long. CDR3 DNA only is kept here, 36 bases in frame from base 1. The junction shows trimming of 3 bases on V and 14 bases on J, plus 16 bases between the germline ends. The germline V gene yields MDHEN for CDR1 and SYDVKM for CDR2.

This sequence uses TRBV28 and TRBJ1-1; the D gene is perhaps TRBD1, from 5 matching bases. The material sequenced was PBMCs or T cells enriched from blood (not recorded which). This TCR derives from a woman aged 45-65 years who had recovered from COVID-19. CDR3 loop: CASSFRDYEHFF. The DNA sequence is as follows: TGTGCCAGCAGTTTCAGGGACTATGAACACTTCTTT.